These 3 T cell receptor beta chains were sequenced from one sample in a study of OX40 agonist ivuxolimab in advanced cancers. Assay: immunoSEQ multiplex PCR; the TCRdb copy retains only in-frame clones and omits some. The repertoire consists of 70,000 to 100,000 clones, with about nine tenths occurring once and the leading ten covering about 7.7%. The sequencing used CD4+ or CD8+ T cells sorted from blood, collected in a trial of the OX40 agonist ivuxolimab. Receptor source: an adult with an advanced solid tumor such as melanoma, head and neck, liver or kidney cancer.

The CDR3 nucleotides read TGTGCCAGCAGCCGATTACTTCTAGCGGGAGAAAGAGAGCAGTACTTC. This sequence encodes CASSRLLLAGEREQYF. This chain connects TRBV11-1 to TRBJ2-7; the match to TRBD2 covers 10 bases. The CDR3 is 16 amino acids. Losses at the gene ends were 5 bases for V and 7 bases for J; bases not matched to a gene: 14. Looked up from germline, CDR1 is SGHAT and CDR2 is FQDESV (reference sequence).

The rearrangement links TRBV4-1 to TRBJ2-7; 7 bases match TRBD2. V shed 8 bases, J shed 6 bases, and the junction held 19 bases outside the gene matches. This CDR3 spans 16 amino acids. Germline lookup yields CDR1 MGHRA and CDR2 YSYEKL. The DNA of the CDR3 is TGCGCCAGCGGCCCGGGTGGGGGAGGGCGGGTTGGCGAGCAGTACTTC. Encoded protein: CASGPGGGGRVGEQYF.

This chain links TRBV27 with TRBJ2-7; D might be TRBD1 (6 bases). CDR1 and CDR2 from the germline V gene are MNHEY and SMNVEV (reference sequence). V was trimmed by 6 bases and J by 3 bases, leaving 6 bases between them. This CDR3 is 11 amino acids long. The CDR3, as DNA: TGTGCCAGCAGAGGGGGCTACGAGCAGTACTTC. This gives the protein CASRGGYEQYF.